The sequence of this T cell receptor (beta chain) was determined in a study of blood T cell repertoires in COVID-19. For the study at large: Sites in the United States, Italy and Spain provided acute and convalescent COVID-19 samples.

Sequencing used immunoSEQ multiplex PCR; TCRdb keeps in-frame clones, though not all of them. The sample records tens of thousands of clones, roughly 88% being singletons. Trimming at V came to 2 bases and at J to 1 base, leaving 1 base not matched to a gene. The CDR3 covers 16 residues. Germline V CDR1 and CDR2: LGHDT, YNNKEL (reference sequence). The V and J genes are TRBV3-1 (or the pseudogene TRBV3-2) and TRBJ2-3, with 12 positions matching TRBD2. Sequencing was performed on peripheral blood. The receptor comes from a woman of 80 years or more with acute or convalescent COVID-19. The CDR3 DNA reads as TGTGCCAGCAGCCAAAGGACTAGCGGGGGCACAGATACGCAGTATTTT. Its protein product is CASSQRTSGGTDTQYF.